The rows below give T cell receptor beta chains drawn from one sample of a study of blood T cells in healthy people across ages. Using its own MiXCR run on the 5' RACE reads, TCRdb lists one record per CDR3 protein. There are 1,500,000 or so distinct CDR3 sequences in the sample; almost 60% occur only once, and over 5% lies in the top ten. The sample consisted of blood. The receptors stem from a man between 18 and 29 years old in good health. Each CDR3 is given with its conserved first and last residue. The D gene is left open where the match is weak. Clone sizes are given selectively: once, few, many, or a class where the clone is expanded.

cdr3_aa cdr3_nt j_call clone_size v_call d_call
CASSEPGSYNEQYF TGTGCCAGCAGTGAACCCGGGTCCTACAATGAGCAGTACTTC TRBJ2-5 . TRBV25-1 .
CASSPAPGGGTGELFF TGTGCCAGCAGCCCAGCGCCGGGAGGTGGCACCGGGGAGCTGTTTTTT TRBJ2-2 . TRBV11-2 TRBD2
CSARPPQGTDTQYF TGCAGTGCTAGACCGCCCCAAGGGACAGATACGCAGTATTTT TRBJ2-3 . TRBV20-1 .
CASSLAGRTYTF TGTGCCAGCAGCTTAGCGGGCCGGACTTACACCTTC TRBJ1-2 . TRBV7-9 .
CASSYSSEKLFF TGTGCCAGCAGTTACTCGAGTGAAAAACTGTTTTTT TRBJ1-4 few TRBV6-6 .
CASSSRTGRRPAEAFF TGTGCCAGCAGCTCTAGAACCGGACGGCGGCCAGCTGAAGCTTTCTTT TRBJ1-1 . TRBV13 .
CASSDPRGLETQYF TGCGCCAGCAGTGACCCCAGGGGGCTTGAGACCCAGTACTTC TRBJ2-5 . TRBV10-2 TRBD1
CAISGTGDSQPQHF TGTGCCATCAGCGGGACAGGGGACAGTCAGCCCCAGCATTTT TRBJ1-5 . TRBV10-3 TRBD1
CASSTRGGKLYGYTF TGTGCCAGCAGCACCCGGGGAGGAAAACTCTATGGCTACACCTTC TRBJ1-2 . TRBV2 .
CSVSGVAGDTYNEQFF TGCAGCGTTTCGGGGGTTGCGGGAGACACCTACAATGAGCAGTTCTTC TRBJ2-1 . TRBV29-1 TRBD2
CSVGSGDLYDYTF TGCAGCGTTGGGTCTGGGGACCTCTATGACTACACCTTC TRBJ1-2 . TRBV29-1 .
CAISESSVSRGGNEQYF TGTGCCATCAGTGAGTCCAGTGTTAGCCGAGGGGGAAACGAGCAGTACTTC TRBJ2-7 . TRBV10-3 .
CASSPGLAGVGDTQYF TGTGCCAGCAGTCCGGGACTAGCGGGAGTTGGAGATACGCAGTATTTT TRBJ2-3 . TRBV6-1 TRBD2
CSGKGGVTDTQYF TGCAGCGGGAAAGGAGGGGTCACAGATACGCAGTATTTT TRBJ2-3 few TRBV29-1 .
CASSTGTAQNYYNEQFF TGCGCCAGCAGCACCGGGACAGCACAAAATTATTACAATGAGCAGTTCTTC TRBJ2-1 few TRBV5-1 TRBD1